A selection of T cell receptor beta chains follows, all from one sample in a study of T cells in Graves' hyperthyroidism and ophthalmopathy. TCRdb itself ran the multiplex PCR reads through MiXCR, one entry per CDR3 protein. Among more than 300,000 distinct CDR3 sequences, around 13% were seen once, and the ten largest hold about 20%. Sequencing input: blood. The receptors were gathered from a woman younger than 45 with Graves' ophthalmopathy. Both conserved end residues are part of each CDR3. A D gene is named only where the DNA matches it firmly. Clone size, where shown, is once, few, many, or a class for clones that have expanded.

few	13	TRBV20-1	TRBJ1-5	TRBD1	CSARGQLDQPQHF	TGCAGTGCCCGGGGACAGTTAGATCAGCCCCAGCATTTT
many	14	TRBV4-1	TRBJ2-7	NA	CASSQMDSNDEQYF	TGCGCCAGCAGCCAAATGGACTCAAACGACGAGCAGTACTTC
many	14	TRBV5-1	TRBJ1-1	TRBD1	CASSPRDSHTEAFF	TGCGCCAGCAGCCCCCGGGACAGCCACACTGAAGCTTTCTTT
NA	14	TRBV5-1	TRBJ2-5	NA	CASSSRTKQETQYF	TGCGCCAGCAGCTCCCGGACTAAACAAGAGACCCAGTACTTC
many	14	TRBV4-1	TRBJ1-2	NA	CASSQSYGDYGYTF	TGCGCCAGCAGCCAAAGCTATGGAGATTATGGCTACACCTTC
few	15	TRBV4-1	TRBJ1-1	NA	CASSQLEADNTEAFF	TGCGCCAGCAGCCAACTTGAGGCAGACAACACTGAAGCTTTCTTT
NA	15	TRBV2	TRBJ1-2	NA	CASRKRQDSNYGYTF	TGTGCCAGCAGGAAGAGACAGGACTCTAACTATGGCTACACCTTC
NA	15	TRBV28	TRBJ1-2	NA	CASSFAVLRGHGYTF	TGTGCCAGCAGTTTTGCGGTGTTAAGGGGCCATGGCTACACCTTC
many	19	TRBV4-1	TRBJ1-6	TRBD1	CASSPPQGDARQGTSPLHF	TGCGCCAGCAGCCCCCCTCAGGGAGATGCGAGACAGGGAACTTCACCCCTCCACTTT
many	14	TRBV11-2	TRBJ2-3	TRBD2	CASSFGGVKDTQYF	TGTGCCAGCAGCTTCGGGGGGGTTAAAGATACGCAGTATTTT
many	12	TRBV10-1	TRBJ1-5	NA	CASSEGPTAQHF	TGCGCCAGCAGTGAGGGACCCACAGCCCAGCATTTT
many	16	TRBV7-2	TRBJ1-5	NA	CASSLVSSPSNQPQHF	TGTGCCAGCAGCTTAGTCTCCAGTCCCAGCAATCAGCCCCAGCATTTT
many	13	TRBV20-1	TRBJ1-2	NA	CSANPRTNYGYTF	TGCAGTGCGAATCCCCGGACTAACTATGGCTACACCTTC
many	14	TRBV7-9	TRBJ2-7	TRBD1	CASSFAGQGSEQYF	TGTGCCAGCAGCTTCGCGGGACAGGGGAGCGAGCAGTACTTC
many	15	TRBV11-3	TRBJ2-1	NA	CASSSSRGIYNEQFF	TGTGCCAGCAGCTCCAGTAGGGGGATCTACAATGAGCAGTTCTTC
NA	15	TRBV5-8	TRBJ2-2	NA	CASNPGGANTGELFF	TGTGCCAGTAATCCCGGGGGCGCGAACACCGGGGAGCTGTTTTTT
many	11	TRBV30	TRBJ1-2	NA	CAWKGGYGYTF	TGTGCCTGGAAAGGGGGCTATGGCTACACCTTC
NA	14	TRBV2	TRBJ2-1	TRBD2	CASSGPSGGYEQFF	TGTGCCAGCAGCGGCCCAAGCGGGGGGTACGAGCAGTTCTTC
few	16	TRBV20-1	TRBJ1-2	NA	CSAPQGEADFDYGYTF	TGCAGTGCCCCACAGGGCGAAGCAGACTTCGACTATGGCTACACCTTC
many	16	TRBV20-1	TRBJ1-4	NA	CSARVSRIGANEKLFF	TGCAGTGCTAGAGTTTCAAGGATAGGAGCTAATGAAAAACTGTTTTTT
many	12	TRBV12-3/TRBV12-4	TRBJ1-5	NA	CASSLVAQPQHF	TGTGCCAGCAGTTTAGTAGCTCAGCCCCAGCATTTT
NA	18	TRBV11-2	TRBJ2-1	TRBD2	CASSFLAGGPSSYNEQFF	TGTGCCAGCAGCTTCCTAGCGGGGGGTCCAAGCTCCTACAATGAGCAGTTCTTC
NA	16	TRBV3-1	TRBJ2-5	TRBD2	CASSHRLAGVQETQYF	TGTGCCAGCAGTCACCGACTAGCGGGGGTTCAAGAGACCCAGTACTTC
many	12	TRBV6-1	TRBJ2-7	NA	CASSVRTYEQYF	TGTGCCAGCAGTGTAAGGACCTACGAGCAGTACTTC
many	14	TRBV5-5	TRBJ2-7	NA	CASSSTGETYEQYF	TGTGCCAGCAGCTCGACCGGGGAAACCTACGAGCAGTACTTC
many	14	TRBV6-1	TRBJ1-6	TRBD1	CASRTGTGDSPLHF	TGTGCCAGCAGGACCGGGACAGGGGATTCACCCCTCCACTTT
few	15	TRBV27	TRBJ1-1	NA	CASRSDLGENTEAFF	TGTGCCAGCAGATCGGATCTGGGGGAAAACACTGAAGCTTTCTTT
many	16	TRBV28	TRBJ1-2	NA	CAIGGGASILFSGYTF	TGTGCCATAGGTGGAGGGGCGTCCATCCTTTTCTCTGGCTACACCTTC
many	15	TRBV28	TRBJ2-3	TRBD2	CASSSLGGGTDTQYF	TGTGCCAGCAGTTCTTTGGGGGGGGGCACAGATACGCAGTATTTT
many	14	TRBV5-8	TRBJ1-1	NA	CASSLVVAYTEAFF	TGTGCCAGCAGCTTGGTCGTCGCGTACACTGAAGCTTTCTTT
few	15	TRBV29-1	TRBJ1-3	NA	CSVERSGEAGNTIYF	TGCAGCGTCGAAAGATCAGGAGAGGCTGGAAACACCATATATTTT
few	15	TRBV7-3	TRBJ1-1	TRBD1	CASSSTGGVITEAFF	TGTGCCAGCAGCTCAACAGGGGGCGTCATCACTGAAGCTTTCTTT
many	15	TRBV3-1	TRBJ1-2	TRBD1	CASSLRSDRAYGYTF	TGTGCCAGCAGCCTCCGAAGCGACAGGGCCTATGGCTACACCTTC
many	14	TRBV27	TRBJ1-2	NA	CASRTWGANYGYTF	TGTGCCAGCAGGACCTGGGGGGCTAACTATGGCTACACCTTC
NA	14	TRBV3-1	TRBJ2-1	TRBD2	CASSLILAGVEQFF	TGTGCCAGCAGCCTCATACTAGCGGGTGTTGAGCAGTTCTTC